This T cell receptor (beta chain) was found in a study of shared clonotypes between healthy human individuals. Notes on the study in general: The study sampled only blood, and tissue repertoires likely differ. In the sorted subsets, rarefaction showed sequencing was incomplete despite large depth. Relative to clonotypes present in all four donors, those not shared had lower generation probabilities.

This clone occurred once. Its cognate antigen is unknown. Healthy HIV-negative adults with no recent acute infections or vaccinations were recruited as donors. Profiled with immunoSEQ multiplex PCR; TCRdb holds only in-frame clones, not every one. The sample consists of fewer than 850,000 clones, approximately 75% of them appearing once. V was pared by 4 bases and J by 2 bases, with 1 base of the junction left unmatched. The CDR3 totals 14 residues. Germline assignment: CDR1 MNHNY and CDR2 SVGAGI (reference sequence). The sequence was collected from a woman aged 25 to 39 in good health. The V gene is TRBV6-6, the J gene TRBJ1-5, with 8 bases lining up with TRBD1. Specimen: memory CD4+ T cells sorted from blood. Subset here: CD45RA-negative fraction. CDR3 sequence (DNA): TGTGCCAGCAGTTTGGACAGGGGCAATCAGCCCCAGCATTTT. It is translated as CASSLDRGNQPQHF.